This T cell receptor (beta chain) was identified during a study of CD8 T cells in ankylosing spondylitis. Study-wide results and caveats: Enrichment of disease-linked clones was reportedly significant in matched ankylosing spondylitis synovial fluid. A motif of fewer than ten highly homologous TCR beta variants was seen as apparently characteristic of ankylosing spondylitis blood. A CD8+ phenotype characterized the disease-linked clones, which were relatively rare in peripheral blood.

This clonotype was seen many times. Its matching antigen is unknown. CDR3 length: 14 amino acids. Germline V CDR1 and CDR2: MNHNS, SASEGT. The V end lost 5 bases, the J end lost 11 bases, and 19 bases lay between the germline ends. Libraries of TCR beta came from quantitative 5'-RACE with molecular barcodes. TCRdb re-called the 5' RACE reads with MiXCR, one entry per CDR3 protein. The repertoire holds 450,000 to 550,000 distinct CDR3 sequences, with 5.3% as singletons. The TCR originated in a male donor with ankylosing spondylitis. The sample was blood, either unsorted or a sorted T cell fraction (not recorded which). V gene TRBV6-1 combines with J gene TRBJ2-1; D tentatively fits TRBD1 or TRBD2 (5 bases each). The CDR3 DNA reads as TGTGCCAGCAGTATATCAACCGGGACGGCAAAGCAGTTCTTC. Its translation is CASSISTGTAKQFF.